The T cell receptor (beta chain) under discussion was sequenced for a study of T cell responses to AZD1222 COVID-19 vaccine. Repertoires were generated with immunoSEQ multiplex PCR, while TCRdb's copy carries only in-frame clones and drops some. The sample yields more than 95,000 clones, roughly 90% seen once. For this clone: Its antigen is as yet unknown.

The CDR3 runs 14 residues. Germline CDR1 is SGHRS and CDR2 is YFSETQ. Germline trimming cut 6 bases from V and 3 bases from J; bases unmatched to any gene: 7. Points from the study as a whole: The span of vaccine-associated CD4 TCRs extended across spike, with dominance at 160-218 and 743-854.

The specimen comprised peripheral blood, sampled on day 0 of AZD1222 vaccination. The genes are TRBV5-1 and TRBJ1-1; 8 bases line up with TRBD1. This TCR came from an adult in good health. Here the CDR3 reads CASKSQGADTEAFF. For the CDR3, the DNA is TGCGCCAGCAAATCCCAGGGGGCGGACACTGAAGCTTTCTTT.